This entry is about one T cell receptor beta chain. The sample belongs to a study of T cell changes during pregnancy in multiple sclerosis. Germline V gene data show CDR1 as SGHRS and CDR2 as YFSETQ. Trimming pared 4 bases from V and 4 bases from J, leaving 20 bases between. There are 16 residues in the CDR3. The data were produced by immunoSEQ multiplex PCR, yet TCRdb's version contains in-frame clones alone and is incomplete. The repertoire has roughly 36,000 clones, around 90% of them found once; the top ten carry 4.5%. This sequence was found in a female donor in good health, enrolled as a control in a pregnancy study. The sequencing used peripheral blood, collected in the second trimester of pregnancy. The rearrangement uses TRBV5-1 and TRBJ2-5; perhaps TRBD2 as D (6 bases). The CDR3 loop is CASSPQLGQGGETQYF. The CDR3 DNA reads as TGCGCCAGCAGCCCCCAGCTGGGGCAGGGAGGAGAGACCCAGTACTTC.